The 18 T cell receptor beta chains presented below share a single source sample, sequenced in a study of vaccination effects on CD4 cells after COVID-19. CD4+ T cells specific for antigen were expanded with viral peptide pools by the ViraFEST assay before sequencing. Subsequent to a culture period of less than twelve days, CD4+ T cells were isolated. Each vaccine recipient was nucleocapsid antibody negative and had no prior SARS-CoV-2 infection. No antigen has been identified for these receptors. Using immunoSEQ multiplex PCR, the repertoire was profiled, and TCRdb retains in-frame clones only, with some absent. There are tens of thousands of clones in the sample; approximately 70% occur only once, and 4% lies in the top ten. Specimen: CD4+ T cells from PBMCs cultured with HCoV-OC43 spike peptides, collected before COVID-19 vaccination. Described subset: HCoV-OC43 spike overlapping peptide pool stimulation. The receptors come from a human donor who received a COVID-19 vaccine.

This clone turned up a few times. This rearrangement joins TRBV10-3 to TRBJ1-6; D possibly corresponds to TRBD1 (6 bases). Germline V gene lookup returns CDR1 ENHRY and CDR2 SYGVKD. Trimming removed 3 bases from V and 7 bases from J, with 10 bases in between. This CDR3 spans 14 amino acids. CDR3 in amino acids: CAISDRGQNSPLHF. CDR3 DNA sequence: TGTGCCATCAGTGACCGAGGACAGAATTCACCCCTCCACTTT.

This clone was counted once. The CDR3 nucleotides are TGTGCCAGCCGAACTAACACTGAAGCTTTCTTT. This gives the protein CASRTNTEAFF. This chain joins TRBV12-3 or TRBV12-4 and TRBJ1-1; D remains ambiguous. This CDR3 spans 11 amino acids. V was shortened by 8 bases and J by 2 bases, with 6 bases between the two germline ends.

V usage is TRBV29-1 and J usage is TRBJ1-1; D unresolved. The length of the CDR3 is 14 residues. V lost 1 base and J lost 4, with 13 bases in between. Germline CDR1 and CDR2: SQVTM and ANQGSEA. CDR3: CSVEVFLTGTEAFF. The CDR3 DNA follows: TGCAGCGTTGAAGTATTTTTAACTGGCACTGAAGCTTTCTTT.

This clone has just a few counts. The V call is TRBV9, the J call TRBJ1-1, with D uncertain. Trimming took off 0 bases at V and 1 base at J, with 7 bases between the two ends. Germline V gene sequence: CDR1 SGDLS, CDR2 YYNGEE. The CDR3 extends over 14 amino acids. The DNA for the CDR3 is TGTGCCAGCAGCGTAGTGACGGAGAACACTGAAGCTTTCTTT. It specifies CASSVVTENTEAFF.

V is TRBV7-3 and J is TRBJ2-3; TRBD1 might be the D (6 bases). The CDR3 is made up of 15 amino acids. Germline CDR1 and CDR2: SGHTA and FQGTGA. Trimming took 2 bases from V and 2 from J, leaving 11 bases between them. Here the CDR3 reads CASSLGQGYTDTQYF. The CDR3 DNA is TGTGCCAGCAGCTTAGGGCAGGGGTACACAGATACGCAGTATTTT.

The V call is TRBV3-1 (or the pseudogene TRBV3-2), the J call TRBJ2-1, with D perhaps assigned TRBD1 or TRBD2 (5 bases each). The V gene's germline CDR1 is LGHDT and CDR2 YNNKEL (reference sequence). The V end was cut by 4 bases, the J end by 9 bases, with 10 bases between. CDR3 length: 12 residues. CDR3 region: CASSPWGREQFF. The CDR3 coding sequence is TGTGCCAGCAGCCCGTGGGGACGTGAGCAGTTCTTC.

This clone showed up just a few times. The chain is built from TRBV2 and TRBJ1-1; 8 nucleotides match TRBD1. CDR3 size: 12 residues. Unmatched junction bases numbered 5, after V lost 11 bases and J lost 3 bases. Germline CDR1 SNHLY, CDR2 FYNNEI. The DNA for the CDR3 is TGTGCCTCCTCAGGGGGCGACACTGAAGCTTTCTTT. Translating gives CASSGGDTEAFF. The full variable domain, completed using reference TRBV2 and TRBJ1-1, is EPEVTQTPSHQVTQMGQEVILRCVPISNHLYFYWYRQILGQKVEFLVSFYNNEISEKSEIFDDQFSVERPDGSNFTLKIRSTKLEDSAMYFCASSGGDTEAFFGQGTRLTVV.

V usage is TRBV5-6 and J usage is TRBJ2-5; no clear D. This CDR3 has 13 amino acids. V was trimmed by 0 bases and J by 8 bases, leaving 11 bases between them. Germline V gene lookup returns CDR1 SGHDT and CDR2 YYEEEE. The CDR3 sequence is CASSLAGSETQYF. The DNA of the CDR3 is TGTGCCAGCAGCTTGGCGGGCTCGGAAACCCAGTACTTC.

The chain joins TRBV20-1 to TRBJ2-3; D call uncertain. Between the trimmed V and J ends, which lost 7 bases and 3 bases, there was a span of 8 bases. This CDR3 spans 11 amino acids. Germline V gives CDR1 DFQATT, CDR2 SNEGSKA (reference sequence). As DNA, the CDR3 is TGCAGTGAGCGCCGAACAGATACGCAGTATTTT. It encodes CSERRTDTQYF.

A few counts support this clone. The chain has TRBV5-1 and TRBJ1-6, with D unresolved. The CDR3 runs 15 residues. CDR1 is SGHRS, CDR2 YFSETQ, per germline. The V and J ends lost 5 bases and 9 bases respectively, with 18 bases between them. CDR3 in amino acids: CASSLDGSAGSPLHF. The DNA for the CDR3 is TGCGCCAGCAGTCTTGACGGGTCAGCGGGTTCACCCCTCCACTTT. Drawing the rest from reference TRBV5-1 and TRBJ1-6, the complete variable domain is KAGVTQTPRYLIKTRGQQVTLSCSPISGHRSVSWYQQTPGQGLQFLFEYFSETQRNKGNFPGRFSGRQFSNSRSEMNVSTLELGDSALYLCASSLDGSAGSPLHFGNGTRLTVT.

V usage is TRBV7-2 and J usage is TRBJ1-1; 11 nucleotides align to TRBD1. Germline V gene sequence: CDR1 SGHTA, CDR2 FQGNSA. The CDR3 contains 15 residues. Trimming took 4 bases from V and 5 from J; bases not matched to a gene: 6. CDR3 loop: CASSSRTGGYTEAFF. CDR3 in DNA: TGTGCCAGCAGCTCCAGGACAGGGGGCTATACTGAAGCTTTCTTT.

The chain recombines TRBV3-1 (or the pseudogene TRBV3-2) with TRBJ2-5, with unresolved D. This CDR3 spans 14 amino acids. Trimming left V 4 bases short and J 7 bases short, with 16 bases between. The germline gives CDR1 LGHDT, CDR2 YNNKEL (reference sequence). In DNA, the CDR3 is TGTGCCAGCAGCCCCGAACACCCCCCGCGGACCCAGTACTTC. Protein: CASSPEHPPRTQYF.

J is TRBJ2-5 and V is TRBV5-1, with D hard to call. The germline gives CDR1 SGHRS, CDR2 YFSETQ. Trimming shortened V by 0 bases and J by 5 bases, and 11 bases separated the two germline ends. The CDR3 contains 14 residues. The CDR3: CASSLANSEETQYF. The CDR3 DNA reads as TGCGCCAGCAGCTTGGCTAACTCAGAGGAGACCCAGTACTTC.

This chain joins TRBV10-1 and TRBJ2-3; 7 positions match TRBD2. With 1 base clipped from V and 4 bases from J, the junction kept 8 bases outside the gene matches. The CDR3 runs to 16 residues. The V gene's germline CDR1 is WNHNN and CDR2 SYGVQD (reference sequence). CDR3 loop: CASSEYRTRSADTQYF. For the CDR3, the DNA is TGCGCCAGCAGTGAGTATAGGACTAGGTCGGCAGATACGCAGTATTTT.

V gene TRBV5-4 combines with J gene TRBJ2-5; TRBD2 might be the D (6 bases). Germline CDR1 and CDR2: SGHNT and YYREEE (reference sequence). Trimming stripped 3 bases from V and 4 bases from J, with 13 bases between. The CDR3 is 14 residues long. CDR3 residues: CASSSAGSGETQYF. DNA for the CDR3: TGTGCCAGCAGCTCAGCGGGCTCCGGAGAGACCCAGTACTTC. Combining the CDR3 with reference TRBV5-4 and TRBJ2-5 gives the whole variable domain ETGVTQSPTHLIKTRGQQVTLRCSSQSGHNTVSWYQQALGQGPQFIFQYYREEENGRGNFPPRFSGLQFPNYSSELNVNALELDDSALYLCASSSAGSGETQYFGPGTRLLVL.

V is TRBV11-1 and J is TRBJ1-1, with D tentatively TRBD1 (6 bases). Between the trimmed V and J ends, which lost 6 bases and 8 bases, there was a span of 19 bases. CDR1 SGHAT and CDR2 FQDESV come from the germline V gene (reference sequence). CDR3 length: 14 amino acids. CDR3 nucleotides: TGTGCCAGCAGTCGCCGGGACACTGTAGGGGAAGCTTTCTTT. Encoded protein: CASSRRDTVGEAFF.

The chain links TRBV9 to TRBJ2-1; 8 nucleotides align to TRBD1. V trimming: 0 bases; J trimming: 4 bases; junction bases outside the gene matches: 6. CDR3 size: 16 residues. The germline V gene has CDR1 SGDLS and CDR2 YYNGEE. The CDR3 bases are TGTGCCAGCAGCGTAGAACCACAGGGGGTATACAATGAGCAGTTCTTC. Translating gives CASSVEPQGVYNEQFF.

This chain connects TRBV6-5 to TRBJ1-1; D is ambiguous. Trimming removed 6 bases from V and 9 bases from J, with 20 bases in between. The CDR3 has 14 residues. The germline V gene encodes CDR1 MNHEY and CDR2 SVGAGI. Here the CDR3 DNA reads TGTGCCAGCAGCCTTGCCTCCGGAACCCTCCAAGCTTTCTTT. It yields the protein CASSLASGTLQAFF.